These 30 T cell receptor beta chains were all obtained from the same sample, sequenced in a study of T-cell reconstitution after alpha-beta-depleted transplantation in children. The TCRbeta library incorporated unique molecular identifiers. Via MiXCR, TCRdb re-called the PCR reads, giving one row per CDR3 protein. This table holds 450,000 to 600,000 distinct CDR3 sequences, roughly a tenth found once. The source material was PBMCs, sampled before TCRalphabeta/CD19-depleted stem cell transplant. These TCRs come from a child younger than 10 with inherited bone marrow failure, due to receive a stem cell transplant.

Of note for this clonotype: This may be a read error: a much more frequent sequence differs by one nucleotide. The J gene is TRBJ2-1, the V gene TRBV5-5, with D perhaps TRBD2 (5 bases). The CDR3 has 11 amino acids. Germline CDR1 reads SGHKS; CDR2 reads YYEKEE (reference sequence). With 4 bases removed from V and 15 bases from J, the gap between germline ends came to 14 bases. The CDR3 nucleotides are TGTGCCAGCAGCGAGGACTGGATACTGTTCTTC. Amino acids: CASSEDWILFF.

The table lists this clonotype with a few counts. The chain combines TRBV12-3 or TRBV12-4 with TRBJ2-3; D might be TRBD1 (6 bases). Trimming took 6 bases from V and 7 from J, leaving 23 bases between them. This CDR3 contains 16 residues. The CDR3 DNA reads TGTGCCAGCAGCCCTTGGACAGCTCACCAAGCTAATACGCAGTATTTT. Its protein product is CASSPWTAHQANTQYF.

This clonotype was counted ten times or more. The chain recombines TRBV12-3 or TRBV12-4 with TRBJ2-7, with 8 bases aligning to TRBD2. V lost 3 bases and J lost 5; bases outside the gene matches: 9. This CDR3 region has 15 residues. This chain's CDR3 is CASSFLTSASDEQYF. The CDR3 DNA reads as TGTGCCAGCAGTTTTCTGACTAGCGCCAGCGACGAGCAGTACTTC.

This clonotype was detected ten times or more. The chain recombines TRBV4-1 with TRBJ2-1; no reliable D call. V was cut by 0 bases and J by 10 bases, with 7 bases left in between. The CDR3 runs 12 residues. CDR1 is MGHRA, CDR2 YSYEKL, per germline. CDR3 loop: CASSQDRVEQFF. CDR3 sequence (DNA): TGCGCCAGCAGCCAAGATCGGGTCGAGCAGTTCTTC.

As regards this clonotype: A much larger clone is a single base away; this may be a read error. The chain links TRBV6-5 to TRBJ2-2; a weak D match, TRBD1 (7 bases). Germline V gives CDR1 MNHEY, CDR2 SVGAGI. CDR3 length: 15 residues. The germline V and J ends were trimmed by 2 bases and 10 bases, with 17 bases remaining between them. The CDR3 loop reads CASSYVGGGSEELFF. CDR3 coding DNA: TGTGCCAGCAGTTACGTTGGAGGGGGCAGCGAGGAGCTGTTTTTT.

The sample holds many counts of this clonotype. This chain joins TRBV20-1 and TRBJ2-7; 8 positions agree with TRBD2. Unmatched junction bases numbered 8, after V lost 0 bases and J lost 4 bases. The CDR3 spans 15 residues. Germline values: CDR1 DFQATT, CDR2 SNEGSKA (reference sequence). CDR3 amino acids: CSARDTAGGYYEQYF. For the CDR3, the DNA is TGCAGTGCTAGAGATACGGCGGGAGGCTATTACGAGCAGTACTTC.

This clonotype was counted at least ten times. V gene TRBV29-1 combines with J gene TRBJ1-1; D gene uncertain. The CDR3 sequence is 16 residues long. Between the trimmed V and J ends, which lost 2 bases and 3 bases, there was a span of 19 bases. The germline gives CDR1 SQVTM, CDR2 ANQGSEA. DNA of the CDR3: TGCAGCGTTGAATTGAGACATTGGGAGGTTGACACTGAAGCTTTCTTT. Translated: CSVELRHWEVDTEAFF.

J is TRBJ2-2 and V is TRBV20-1; D may be TRBD1 (5 bases). Trimming took off 4 bases at V and 4 bases at J, with 10 bases between the two ends. Germline CDR1 and CDR2: DFQATT and SNEGSKA (reference sequence). There are 13 residues in the CDR3. The CDR3 nucleotides are TGCAGTGCTAATAAAGGGGCCACCGGGGAGCTGTTTTTT. Translation gives CSANKGATGELFF.

To note about this clonotype: One end of the junction is discordant with germline, which a read error may explain. The rearrangement joins TRBV4-1 to TRBJ2-1, with D maybe TRBD2 (5 bases). CDR3 length: 12 residues. From germline, CDR1 is MGHRA and CDR2 YSYEKL. This chain's CDR3 is CASSQVGDELFF. The CDR3 DNA follows: TGCGCCAGCAGCCAAGTCGGGGATGAGCTGTTCTTC.

This clonotype was seen repeatedly, ten times or more. The chain combines TRBV20-1 with TRBJ2-1; 11 bases line up with TRBD2. Germline CDR1 reads DFQATT; CDR2 reads SNEGSKA (reference sequence). J was trimmed by 13 bases and V by 6 bases; bases with no gene match: 8. This CDR3 has 12 amino acids. The CDR3 region has the DNA TGCAGTGCAGCCTTAGCGGGAGGGCCCCAGTTCTTC. Protein: CSAALAGGPQFF.

Ten or more counts support this clonotype. The rearrangement uses TRBV12-3 or TRBV12-4 and TRBJ2-5, with D possibly matching TRBD1 (6 bases). V gave up 7 bases and J gave up 1 base, with 10 bases separating them. The CDR3 length is 13 residues. The CDR3 sequence: CASTGQLQETQYF. The CDR3 nucleotides read TGTGCCAGCACAGGACAGCTCCAAGAGACCCAGTACTTC.

This clonotype was found many times. The CDR3 DNA reads TGTGCCAGCAGCGGGCCGGTGGTCGATGAGCAGTTCTTC. This gives the protein CASSGPVVDEQFF. The chain recombines TRBV12-3 or TRBV12-4 with TRBJ2-1; D unclear. Trimming cost V 6 bases and J 8 bases, with 14 bases left between them. CDR3 length: 13 residues.

The chain uses TRBV20-1 and TRBJ2-3; D is unresolved. Germline CDR1 is DFQATT and CDR2 is SNEGSKA (reference sequence). Trimming took off 3 bases at V and 7 bases at J, with 26 bases between the two ends. The CDR3 covers 17 residues. CDR3 DNA: TGCAGTGCTAGTGGGCGTTTGTCCCTAGGATTCGAAAATACGCAGTATTTT. This translates into CSASGRLSLGFENTQYF.

This chain joins TRBV20-1 and TRBJ1-5; 7 bases are a match to TRBD1. CDR1 DFQATT and CDR2 SNEGSKA come from the germline V gene (reference sequence). The junction had 7 bases not matched to a gene; V was cut back by 3 bases and J by 5 bases. The CDR3 spans 14 residues. CDR3 in amino acids: CSARAGQAYQPQHF. CDR3 in DNA: TGCAGTGCTAGGGCAGGACAGGCGTATCAGCCCCAGCATTTT.

V usage is TRBV7-2 and J usage is TRBJ2-1, with 7 bases that match TRBD2. The J segment lost 7 bases and the V segment lost 9 bases, leaving 12 bases of the junction unmatched. The CDR3 covers 14 residues. Germline-derived CDR1 and CDR2 are SGHTA and FQGNSA. CDR3 DNA sequence: TGTGCCAGGAGCCCAGGAGCGGGAAGGAATGAGCAGTTCTTC. Encoded protein: CARSPGAGRNEQFF.

This clonotype was seen only a few times. The chain employs TRBV20-1 and TRBJ2-7; TRBD1 matches at 7 bases. The CDR3 runs to 17 residues. Losses at the gene ends were 0 bases for V and 9 bases for J; bases not matched to a gene: 20. Germline CDR1 and CDR2: DFQATT and SNEGSKA (reference sequence). CDR3 in DNA: TGCAGTGCTAGAGATCACAATAGGTCAGGGGGACGGGACGTGCAGTACTTC. Amino acid sequence: CSARDHNRSGGRDVQYF.

In its sample, this clonotype was seen many times. A junction boundary mismatches the germline segment, possibly from a read error. The chain uses TRBV12-3 or TRBV12-4 and TRBJ2-6, with D uncertain. The CDR3 totals 14 residues. DNA for the CDR3: TGTGCCAGCAGCCCAACCTCTGGGACCAACGTCCTGACTTTC. Residues: CASSPTSGTNVLTF.

This clonotype was picked up many times. The J gene is TRBJ2-1, the V gene TRBV6-5, with TRBD1 identical over 7 bases. From germline, CDR1 is MNHEY and CDR2 SVGAGI. The CDR3 has 14 amino acids. V was pared by 3 bases and J by 14 bases, with 13 bases of the junction left unmatched. DNA for the CDR3: TGTGCCAGCAGTTATCCCGGACAGGACCAGGTAGAGTTCTTC. Translation gives CASSYPGQDQVEFF.

This clonotype showed up just a few times. The chain combines TRBV11-2 with TRBJ1-1; 10 bases align to TRBD1. J was trimmed by 10 bases and V by 5 bases; bases with no gene match: 22. The length of the CDR3 is 18 residues. Looked up from germline, CDR1 is SGHAT and CDR2 is FQNNGV. The CDR3 is CASSPLSGDRGPPRGAFF. CDR3 bases: TGTGCCAGCAGCCCCTTAAGCGGGGACAGGGGCCCCCCACGTGGAGCTTTCTTT. Using reference TRBV11-2 and TRBJ1-1 for the parts outside the CDR3, the full variable domain is EAGVAQSPRYKIIEKRQSVAFWCNPISGHATLYWYQQILGQGPKLLIQFQNNGVVDDSQLPKDRFSAERLKGVDSTLKIQPAKLEDSAVYLCASSPLSGDRGPPRGAFFGQGTRLTVV.

The chain joins TRBV5-4 to TRBJ2-1; 9 nucleotides match TRBD2. Per germline, CDR1 SGHNT and CDR2 YYREEE (reference sequence). The CDR3 is 16 residues long. Losses at the gene ends were 0 bases for V and 3 bases for J; bases not matched to a gene: 4. CDR3 coding DNA: TGTGCCAGCAGCTTGGGGACTAGCGAGAACTACAATGAGCAGTTCTTC. Encoded protein: CASSLGTSENYNEQFF.

This clonotype appeared many times. The chain recombines TRBV20-1 with TRBJ2-5; no clear D gene. The V end was cut by 5 bases, the J end by 2 bases, with 12 bases between. The CDR3 runs to 13 residues. CDR1 is DFQATT and CDR2 is SNEGSKA in the germline V gene (reference sequence). For the CDR3, the DNA is TGCAGTGCTCAGACTGGGCGACAAGAGACCCAGTACTTC. Residues: CSAQTGRQETQYF.

This clonotype was seen repeatedly, ten times or more. The chain employs TRBV9 and TRBJ2-7; possibly TRBD1 for D (8 bases). The CDR3 has 14 amino acids. Germline CDR1 SGDLS, CDR2 YYNGEE. V lost 3 bases, J lost 3 bases, and 13 bases lay in between. CDR3 protein: CASSAYRGGYEQYF. CDR3 sequence (DNA): TGTGCCAGCAGCGCCTACAGGGGGGGCTACGAGCAGTACTTC.

This clonotype has only a few counts. The chain recombines TRBV4-1 with TRBJ2-2; TRBD1 might be the D (5 bases). This CDR3 is built from 16 residues. Germline V CDR1 and CDR2: MGHRA, YSYEKL. Trimming pared 4 bases from V and 1 base from J, leaving 13 bases between. Here the CDR3 DNA reads TGCGCCAGCAGCCCCCGAGGACATCGGAACACCGGGGAGCTGTTTTTT. This codes for CASSPRGHRNTGELFF.

This clonotype was recorded at least ten times. The J gene is TRBJ2-3, the V gene TRBV3-1; D tentatively reads TRBD1 or TRBD2 (5 bases each). This CDR3 has 18 amino acids. The V end was cut by 0 bases, the J end by 4 bases, with 20 bases between. CDR1 LGHDT and CDR2 YNNKEL come from the germline V gene (reference sequence). CDR3 residues: CASSQDPAGTYVSDTQYF. CDR3 sequence (DNA): TGTGCCAGCAGCCAAGACCCTGCAGGGACCTACGTCTCAGATACGCAGTATTTT.

This clonotype was counted at least ten times. The chain has TRBV18 and TRBJ2-5, with D uncertain. From germline, CDR1 is KGHSH and CDR2 LQKENI. The CDR3 sequence is 18 residues long. Trimming pared 3 bases from V and 1 base from J, leaving 21 bases between. The CDR3 here is CASSPYLGMGPLQETQYF. In DNA form, the CDR3 reads TGTGCCAGCTCACCTTATCTGGGTATGGGTCCCCTCCAAGAGACCCAGTACTTC.

This clonotype was detected ten times or more. The chain has TRBV6-4 and TRBJ2-1, with 12 bases that match TRBD2. Looked up from germline, CDR1 is MRHNA and CDR2 is SNTAGT. The CDR3 covers 15 residues. Losses at the gene ends were 11 bases for V and 0 bases for J; bases not matched to a gene: 5. CDR3: CARGLAGSSYNEQFF. CDR3 nucleotides: TGTGCCCGGGGACTAGCGGGCAGCTCCTACAATGAGCAGTTCTTC.

This clonotype was detected a few times. V usage is TRBV20-1 and J usage is TRBJ1-1; the D is unclear. This CDR3 spans 11 amino acids. Germline V gene data show CDR1 as DFQATT and CDR2 as SNEGSKA (reference sequence). Trimming left V 3 bases short and J 3 bases short, with 5 bases between. The CDR3 DNA reads as TGCAGTGCTAGTTGGGACACTGAAGCTTTCTTT. This translates into CSASWDTEAFF.

V and J are TRBV20-1 and TRBJ2-7; D is uncertain. Germline-derived CDR1 and CDR2 are DFQATT and SNEGSKA (reference sequence). The V end lost 3 bases, the J end lost 1 base, and 13 bases lay between the germline ends. This CDR3 contains 14 residues. The CDR3 coding sequence is TGCAGTGCTAGGGCGAATGGGCAGTCCTACGAGCAGTACTTC. This translates into CSARANGQSYEQYF.

This clonotype was recorded at least ten times. J is TRBJ1-5 and V is TRBV5-1; D is unresolved. V was pared by 1 base and J by 4 bases, with 9 bases between. This CDR3 spans 14 amino acids. The germline V gene encodes CDR1 SGHRS and CDR2 YFSETQ. As DNA, the CDR3 is TGCGCCAGCAGCTTGCTCGTCGGGAATCAGCCCCAGCATTTT. The encoded protein is CASSLLVGNQPQHF.

This clonotype was observed at least ten times. The chain links TRBV20-1 to TRBJ1-2; D call uncertain. The CDR3 length is 12 residues. Trimming took off 0 bases at V and 7 bases at J, with 9 bases between the two ends. CDR1 and CDR2 from the germline V gene are DFQATT and SNEGSKA (reference sequence). The CDR3 nucleotides read TGCAGTGCTAGAGATCAGTGGGGTGGCTACACCTTC. It specifies CSARDQWGGYTF.